Below, 14 T cell receptor beta chains from the same sample are listed, as sequenced in a study of OX40 agonist ivuxolimab in advanced cancers. Generated by immunoSEQ multiplex PCR, the TCRdb table keeps only in-frame clones and is missing some. This sample has about 110,000 clones, with roughly 90% found just once. Material: CD4+ or CD8+ T cells sorted from blood, obtained in a trial of the OX40 agonist ivuxolimab. The receptor source for this set is an adult with an advanced solid tumor such as melanoma, head and neck, liver or kidney cancer.

The V call is TRBV10-3, the J call TRBJ2-7; 9 nucleotides align to TRBD1. The germline V gene has CDR1 ENHRY and CDR2 SYGVKD. CDR3 length: 15 residues. V trimming: 2 bases; J trimming: 2 bases; junction bases outside the gene matches: 4. In nucleotides, the CDR3 is TGTGCCATCAGTGAGGGACAGGGGCTTCCCTACGAGCAGTACTTC. It yields the protein CAISEGQGLPYEQYF.

This chain connects TRBV6-6 to TRBJ2-1; 8 bases line up with TRBD2. The CDR3 loop spans 15 amino acids. Germline lookup yields CDR1 MNHNY and CDR2 SVGAGI (reference sequence). The V gene end was trimmed by 4 bases and the J gene end by 0 bases; junction bases not matched to a gene: 2. The CDR3 loop is CASSLSGSSYNEQFF. The CDR3 nucleotides are TGTGCCAGCAGTTTAAGCGGGAGCTCCTACAATGAGCAGTTCTTC.

The rearrangement links TRBV18 to TRBJ1-5; D is ambiguous. CDR1 is KGHSH, CDR2 LQKENI, per germline. V lost 3 bases and J lost 2, with 11 bases in between. This CDR3 spans 15 amino acids. DNA of the CDR3: TGTGCCAGCTCACCTGGGGTCCAGGGCAATCAGCCCCAGCATTTT. It translates to CASSPGVQGNQPQHF.

The chain couples TRBV27 to TRBJ2-6; no reliable D call. The V gene lost 5 bases and the J gene lost 0 bases, with 8 bases spanning the gap. Germline V gives CDR1 MNHEY, CDR2 SMNVEV (reference sequence). The CDR3 totals 15 residues. The CDR3 sequence is CASSPPSSGANVLTF. The CDR3 DNA reads as TGTGCCAGCAGTCCCCCCAGCTCTGGGGCCAACGTCCTGACTTTC.

The chain uses TRBV11-2 and TRBJ1-5, with D unclear. The CDR3 totals 13 residues. Trimming took 1 base from V and 3 from J, leaving 4 bases between them. CDR1 is SGHAT, CDR2 FQNNGV, per germline. In nucleotides, the CDR3 is TGTGCCAGCAGCTTAGGCCACAATCAGCCCCAGCATTTT. Amino acids: CASSLGHNQPQHF.

The chain joins TRBV19 to TRBJ2-3; D is unclear. The germline CDR1 and CDR2 sequences are LNHDA and SQIVND (reference sequence). With 10 bases removed from V and 1 base from J, the gap between germline ends came to 18 bases. The CDR3 has 15 amino acids. CDR3 loop: CATTIWEGGTDTQYF. The CDR3 DNA reads TGTGCCACAACTATTTGGGAAGGAGGCACAGATACGCAGTATTTT. Complete variable domain (other parts from reference TRBV19 and TRBJ2-3): DGGITQSPKYLFRKEGQNVTLSCEQNLNHDAMYWYRQDPGQGLRLIYYSQIVNDFQKGDIAEGYSVSREKKESFPLTVTSAQKNPTAFYLCATTIWEGGTDTQYFGPGTRLTVL.

J is TRBJ2-1 and V is TRBV28; TRBD1 agrees at 9 bases. Per germline, CDR1 MDHEN and CDR2 SYDVKM. This CDR3 has 16 residues. Trimming removed 5 bases from V and 4 bases from J; junction bases left unmatched: 9. The CDR3 reads CASSPPGDRAYNEQFF. In DNA form, the CDR3 reads TGTGCCAGCAGTCCACCGGGGGACAGGGCTTACAATGAGCAGTTCTTC.

The V and J genes are TRBV2 and TRBJ2-5; D gene uncertain. Between the trimmed V and J ends, which lost 6 bases and 0 bases, there was a span of 14 bases. Germline V gene lookup returns CDR1 SNHLY and CDR2 FYNNEI. The CDR3 has 15 amino acids. The CDR3 DNA follows: TGTGCCAGCAGCAACGACGCAGTGTACCAAGAGACCCAGTACTTC. Protein: CASSNDAVYQETQYF.

V gene TRBV28 combines with J gene TRBJ2-5; tentatively, D is TRBD1 (5 bases). Germline lookup yields CDR1 MDHEN and CDR2 SYDVKM. The CDR3 totals 11 residues. Trimming stripped 6 bases from V and 3 bases from J, with 5 bases between. The DNA for the CDR3 is TGTGCCAGCAGGACAGAAGAGACCCAGTACTTC. It specifies CASRTEETQYF.

The chain is built from TRBV6-5 and TRBJ2-7; D remains ambiguous. The germline gives CDR1 MNHEY, CDR2 SVGAGI. This CDR3 comprises 12 residues. The V end lost 8 bases, the J end lost 3 bases, and 11 bases lay between the germline ends. CDR3 in amino acids: CASLGSDYEQYF. The CDR3 region has the DNA TGTGCCAGCCTAGGGTCGGACTACGAGCAGTACTTC.

This sequence joins TRBV27 and TRBJ1-1; D is undetermined. Germline-derived CDR1 and CDR2 are MNHEY and SMNVEV (reference sequence). The CDR3 contains 15 residues. Trimming removed 5 bases at V and 0 bases at J, with 13 bases between. The CDR3 spells CASSRTLLMNTEAFF. The CDR3 bases are TGTGCCAGCAGTAGGACTCTTCTAATGAACACTGAAGCTTTCTTT.

The chain carries TRBV9 and TRBJ1-2; 10 bases fit TRBD1. This CDR3 is 14 amino acids long. Trimming cost V 3 bases and J 3 bases; bases outside gene matches: 2. Per the germline V gene, CDR1 is SGDLS and CDR2 is YYNGEE. CDR3 DNA: TGTGCCAGCAGCGGGACAGGGGGACACTATGGCTACACCTTC. The encoded protein is CASSGTGGHYGYTF.

The count of this clone is one. The chain has TRBV14 and TRBJ1-1; D is possibly TRBD1 (6 bases). Per the germline V gene, CDR1 is SGHDN and CDR2 is FVKESK. CDR3 length equals 15 residues. V was trimmed by 0 bases and J by 5 bases, leaving 13 bases between them. The chain's CDR3 is CASSQDAGARTEAFF. CDR3 coding DNA: TGTGCCAGCAGCCAAGATGCGGGGGCTAGGACTGAAGCTTTCTTT.

This chain uses TRBV7-9 with TRBJ2-3; D gene uncertain. The V gene's germline CDR1 is SEHNR and CDR2 FQNEAQ (reference sequence). The V and J ends lost 1 base and 6 bases respectively, with 11 bases between them. This CDR3 comprises 14 residues. Here the CDR3 reads CASSLDPSSDTQYF. The CDR3, as DNA: TGTGCCAGCAGCTTAGACCCCTCGTCCGATACGCAGTATTTT.